This TCR beta chain derives from a study of blood T cells in healthy people across ages. General study results and limits: One million T cells yielded diversity estimates that were considered underestimates. PBMCs were not sorted, which prevented a conclusive comparison of naive versus antigen-experienced cells.

A second PCR, run for about 7 to 11 cycles, used a sample-barcoded 5' primer plus a J-beta primer mix. A 12-random-nucleotide template-switch adaptor tagged each cDNA molecule. MiXCR, applied by TCRdb to the 5' RACE reads, yields one record per CDR3 protein. The sample has about 1 million distinct CDR3 sequences, about 23% seen once. This CDR3 is 13 amino acids long. Trimming removed 0 bases at V and 0 bases at J, with 3 bases between. Germline values: CDR1 DFQATT, CDR2 SNEGSKA (reference sequence). This clonotype was seen a handful of times. Antigen specificity is unknown. The data also belong to a second study, concerning T cells of mothers and their children. Turning to that study: The sample comes from fewer than 10 healthy Caucasian donors: mothers and children.

The sequenced sample consisted of blood. The chain carries TRBV20-1 and TRBJ1-3; no clear D gene. The receptor's source is a girl aged 2-10 years in good health. CDR3 bases: TGCAGTGCTAGAGATTACTCTGGAAACACCATATATTTT. Translation: CSARDYSGNTIYF.